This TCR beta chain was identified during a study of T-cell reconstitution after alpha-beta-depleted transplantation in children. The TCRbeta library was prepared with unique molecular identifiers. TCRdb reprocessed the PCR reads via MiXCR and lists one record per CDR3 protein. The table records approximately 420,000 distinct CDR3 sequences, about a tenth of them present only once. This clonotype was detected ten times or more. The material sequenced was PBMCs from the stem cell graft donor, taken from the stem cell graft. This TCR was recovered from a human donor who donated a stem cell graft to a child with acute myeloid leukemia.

The CDR3 loop is CASSSSGRARETQYF. Here the CDR3 DNA reads TGTGCCAGCAGCTCGAGCGGGAGGGCCCGAGAGACCCAGTACTTC. V gene TRBV7-9 combines with J gene TRBJ2-5, with 10 nucleotides matching TRBD2. Unmatched junction bases numbered 6, after V lost 4 bases and J lost 4 bases. Germline lookup yields CDR1 SEHNR and CDR2 FQNEAQ (reference sequence). The CDR3 loop spans 15 amino acids.